These T cell receptor beta chains were read from a single sample in a study of blood T cell repertoires in COVID-19. Libraries were prepared by immunoSEQ multiplex PCR; TCRdb keeps only in-frame clonotypes and omits some of them. Of 120,000 or so clones listed, under 85% are singletons. The sample taken for sequencing was peripheral blood. Source of these receptors: a man in his sixties with acute or convalescent COVID-19. Each CDR3 is given with its conserved first and last residue. Fields, in order: J gene, D gene, CDR3 length, clone size, V gene, CDR3 DNA, CDR3 protein. The D gene is left open where the match is weak. Not every row has a clone size; where given, it reads once, few, many or a size class.

TRBJ2-1 | TRBD2 | 15 | - | TRBV7-3 | TGTGCCAGCAGCTTACAACTAGCGGGAGACAATGAGCAGTTCTTC | CASSLQLAGDNEQFF
TRBJ2-6 | - | 17 | - | TRBV7-9 | TGTGCCAGCAGCTTAGACAATCCGATCTCTGGGGCCAACGTCCTGACTTTC | CASSLDNPISGANVLTF
TRBJ2-5 | - | 13 | - | TRBV19 | TGTGCCAGTAGTAAGCTTCCTGGAGAGACCCAGTACTTC | CASSKLPGETQYF
TRBJ1-1 | - | 12 | - | TRBV10-3 | TGTGCCATCAGTGAGTGGCAGGAAGGTGCTTTCTTT | CAISEWQEGAFF
TRBJ1-5 | TRBD1 | 16 | once | TRBV5-6 | TGTGCCAGCAGCTTGGGGGCAGGGGGAGGCAATCAGCCCCAGCATTTT | CASSLGAGGGNQPQHF
TRBJ1-2 | - | 13 | - | TRBV24-1 | TGTGCCACCAGTGAAAGGGGGAAGGAGGGCTACACCTTC | CATSERGKEGYTF
TRBJ2-7 | TRBD1 | 14 | - | TRBV27 | TGTGCCAGCAGCGGACAACAGGGGGCGGGAGAGCAGTACTTC | CASSGQQGAGEQYF
TRBJ2-6 | TRBD2 | 16 | - | TRBV5-8 | TGTGCCAGCAGCTTAAACGGGAGGACTGGGGCCAACGTCCTGACTTTC | CASSLNGRTGANVLTF
TRBJ2-7 | - | 13 | - | TRBV11-2 | TGTGCCAGCAGCTTAGGCCCTGGGCTCGAGCAGTACTTC | CASSLGPGLEQYF
TRBJ1-2 | - | 14 | - | TRBV27 | TGTGCCAGCAGTTTAATCGGGGACATCTATGGCTACACCTTC | CASSLIGDIYGYTF
TRBJ2-1 | TRBD1 | 12 | - | TRBV5-1 | TGCGCCAGCAGCTACAGGGGGAATGAGCAGTTCTTC | CASSYRGNEQFF
TRBJ2-5 | TRBD2 | 17 | - | TRBV2 | TGTGCCAGCAGTGAACGCAGACTAGCGGGAGGTAGCGAGACCCAGTACTTC | CASSERRLAGGSETQYF
TRBJ1-6 | - | 14 | many | TRBV30 | TGTGCCTGGAGTGTACCGGGGGTGAATTCACCCCTCCACTTT | CAWSVPGVNSPLHF
TRBJ2-2 | TRBD1 | 16 | - | TRBV6-2/TRBV6-3 | TGTGCCAGCAGTTACCGACAGGGGGCGAACACCGGGGAGCTGTTTTTT | CASSYRQGANTGELFF
TRBJ2-1 | TRBD2 | 17 | - | TRBV29-1 | TGCAGCGTCGAGGGACTAGCGGGAGCTAAAGCCCACAATGAGCAGTTCTTC | CSVEGLAGAKAHNEQFF
TRBJ1-1 | TRBD1 | 14 | - | TRBV6-5 | TGTGCCAGCATGGTACAGGGGGCCGGCACTGAAGCTTTCTTT | CASMVQGAGTEAFF
TRBJ2-7 | TRBD1 | 14 | - | TRBV3-1/TRBV3-2 | TGTGCCAGCAGCCTACTAGGACAGGGTGACGAGCAGTACTTC | CASSLLGQGDEQYF
TRBJ1-6 | - | 14 | - | TRBV21-1 | TGTGCCAGCAGCTCCGACAGGGGGCGCTTTCAGTTCCACTTT | CASSSDRGRFQFHF
TRBJ2-3 | - | 11 | - | TRBV7-9 | TGTGCCAGCGGCAACGCAGATACGCAGTATTTT | CASGNADTQYF
TRBJ1-6 | - | 16 | - | TRBV3-1/TRBV3-2 | TGTGCCAGCAGCCAAGGGGCAATCCAGAATAATTCACCCCTCCACTTT | CASSQGAIQNNSPLHF
TRBJ2-3 | TRBD2 | 18 | - | TRBV7-3 | TGTGCCAGCAGCTTAGGGAGTAGCGGGAGGGGAGGCACAGATACGCAGTATTTT | CASSLGSSGRGGTDTQYF
TRBJ2-5 | - | 12 | - | TRBV30 | TGTGCCTGGACCCCAGGGTCAGAGACCCAGTACTTC | CAWTPGSETQYF
TRBJ2-2 | - | 16 | few | TRBV5-6 | TGTGCCAGCAGCTCGCGCGCTCTAGCCCCCACCGGGGAGCTGTTTTTT | CASSSRALAPTGELFF
TRBJ1-3 | - | 16 | - | TRBV7-6 | TGTGCCAGCAGCCCCACCTTTGGGAGCTCTGGAAACACCATATATTTT | CASSPTFGSSGNTIYF
TRBJ1-2 | TRBD1 | 13 | - | TRBV12-3/TRBV12-4 | TGTGCCAGCAGCCCACAGGGGTTCTATGGCTACACCTTC | CASSPQGFYGYTF
TRBJ1-1 | - | 15 | - | TRBV2 | TGTGCCAGCAGTGTAGGGGGGGTGTCGGCCACTGAAGCTTTCTTT | CASSVGGVSATEAFF
TRBJ1-4 | TRBD1 | 14 | - | TRBV2 | TGTGCCAGCAGCGTAGGGGGCGGTAATGAAAAACTGTTTTTT | CASSVGGGNEKLFF
TRBJ1-1 | - | 12 | - | TRBV29-1 | TGCAGCGGTTCGACAGGATACACTGAAGCTTTCTTT | CSGSTGYTEAFF
TRBJ1-4 | TRBD1 | 15 | - | TRBV6-1 | TGTGCCAGCAGTGACCCCGGGACAGGAAATGAAAAACTGTTTTTT | CASSDPGTGNEKLFF
TRBJ2-2 | - | 16 | - | TRBV6-1 | TGTGCCAGCAGTGCCGGACTTTTACTGAACACCGGGGAGCTGTTTTTT | CASSAGLLLNTGELFF
TRBJ2-1 | TRBD1 | 14 | - | TRBV6-5 | TGTGCCAGCAGTCCCGTGGACAGGGTCAATGAGCAGTTCTTC | CASSPVDRVNEQFF
TRBJ1-2 | - | 15 | few | TRBV30 | TGTGCCTGGAGGCCCTCGTTATTAGTCCCCTATGGCTACACCTTC | CAWRPSLLVPYGYTF
TRBJ2-7 | - | 12 | - | TRBV15 | TGTGCCACCAGCAGAGATCATAGTTTGGAGTACTTC | CATSRDHSLEYF
TRBJ1-4 | TRBD1 | 17 | - | TRBV9 | TGTGCCAGCAGCGCTGATTTTGGGGGACAGTCTAATGAAAAACTGTTTTTT | CASSADFGGQSNEKLFF
TRBJ2-1 | - | 16 | once | TRBV28 | TGTGCCAGCATGGATCCTAGCCCTAAGAGGTACAATGAGCAGTTCTTC | CASMDPSPKRYNEQFF
TRBJ2-4 | - | 14 | - | TRBV6-6 | TGTGCCAGCAGTTCCCAGGGGGGAGTAGACATTCAGTACTTC | CASSSQGGVDIQYF
TRBJ2-4 | - | 15 | - | TRBV4-1 | TGCGCCAGCAGCCAAGTTATCGTTGGCGCGGGCATTCAGTACTTC | CASSQVIVGAGIQYF
TRBJ2-7 | - | 16 | many | TRBV7-9 | TGTGCCAGCAGCCGGGGGGCGGGAGCAATTGTCTACGAGCAGTACTTC | CASSRGAGAIVYEQYF
TRBJ1-2 | - | 17 | - | TRBV6-1 | TGTGCCAGCAGTGAAGTAACTGGGACCCTAGAGCGGGGTGGCTACACCTTC | CASSEVTGTLERGGYTF
TRBJ1-2 | - | 15 | - | TRBV28 | TGTGCCAGCAGTTTAGGTGGACAGCTTAACTATGGCTACACCTTC | CASSLGGQLNYGYTF
TRBJ1-6 | - | 16 | - | TRBV27 | TGTGCCAGCAGTTTATCCGCTCGAGGGGACTACTCACCCCTCCACTTT | CASSLSARGDYSPLHF
TRBJ1-2 | - | 14 | - | TRBV7-9 | TGTGCCAGCAGCGGACGTCGGGGTTTGGTTGGCTACACCTTC | CASSGRRGLVGYTF
TRBJ1-1 | - | 15 | - | TRBV5-8 | TGTGCCAGCAGCTCCCAATACAGGGATTCCGTTGAAGCTTTCTTT | CASSSQYRDSVEAFF
TRBJ2-2 | - | 15 | - | TRBV19 | TGTGCCAGTAGTTTAAGGACCAGGGTTACCGGGGAGCTGTTTTTT | CASSLRTRVTGELFF
TRBJ2-7 | TRBD1 | 14 | - | TRBV6-5 | TGTGCCAGCAGCCGACAGGGGTCTCGCTACGAGCAGTACTTC | CASSRQGSRYEQYF
TRBJ1-4 | TRBD1 | 16 | - | TRBV7-9 | TGTGCCAGCAGCGCAATCCCGGGACAGTCTAATGAAAAACTGTTTTTT | CASSAIPGQSNEKLFF